The next 23 T cell receptor beta chains were all read from a single sample in a study of blood T cells in healthy people across ages. Combining a sample-barcoded 5' primer with a J-beta primer mix, a second PCR ran for 7 to 11 cycles. TCRdb re-derived calls from the 5' RACE reads in MiXCR, one entry per CDR3 protein. The repertoire consists of about 930,000 distinct CDR3 sequences, with under 35% occurring once and the leading ten covering 10%. The sample was also reused in another study, on T cells of mothers and their children.

Specimen: blood. The origin of the receptors is a woman in her forties in good health.

V gene TRBV3-1 combines with J gene TRBJ2-1, with unresolved D. Germline loops: CDR1 LGHDT, CDR2 YNNKEL (reference sequence). Trimming took off 0 bases at V and 5 bases at J, with 5 bases between the two ends. This CDR3 is built from 13 residues. CDR3 amino acids: CASSQERDNEQFF. CDR3 sequence (DNA): TGTGCCAGCAGCCAAGAACGGGACAATGAGCAGTTCTTC.

This clonotype has at least ten counts. This chain joins TRBV5-1 and TRBJ1-2, with TRBD1 as a possible D gene (6 bases). With 2 bases removed from V and 6 bases from J, the gap between germline ends came to 14 bases. Germline assignment: CDR1 SGHRS and CDR2 YFSETQ. The CDR3 totals 14 residues. The CDR3 sequence: CASSFQGRRDGYTF. CDR3 bases: TGCGCCAGCAGCTTCCAGGGGAGGAGGGATGGCTACACCTTC.

Details on this clonotype: A read error may explain this, as a much larger clone is one base away. The chain joins TRBV9 to TRBJ2-7; 7 bases fit TRBD1. V lost 3 bases, J lost 2 bases, and 8 bases stayed unmatched. The CDR3 is made up of 15 amino acids. CDR1 and CDR2 (germline): SGDLS, YYNGEE. Here the CDR3 DNA reads TGTGCCAGCAGCGAAGGGGGCCTCGGAACCTACGAGCAGTACTTC. Translation gives CASSEGGLGTYEQYF.

This clonotype was recorded a few times. J is TRBJ2-4 and V is TRBV5-5, with 11 bases that match TRBD2. The V gene end was trimmed by 2 bases and the J gene end by 13 bases; junction bases not matched to a gene: 8. CDR3 length: 14 amino acids. The germline V gene has CDR1 SGHKS and CDR2 YYEKEE (reference sequence). This CDR3 is CASSFSGGEEAQYF. The CDR3 DNA reads as TGTGCCAGCAGCTTTAGCGGGGGGGAAGAGGCCCAGTACTTC.

This clonotype was found many times. The chain uses TRBV9 and TRBJ2-7; no definite D call. Germline loops: CDR1 SGDLS, CDR2 YYNGEE. The V gene lost 2 bases and the J gene lost 3 bases, with 15 bases spanning the gap. The CDR3 is made up of 15 amino acids. DNA for the CDR3: TGTGCCAGCAGCGTGAGTTACGGTTACGGCTACGAGCAGTACTTC. It yields the protein CASSVSYGYGYEQYF.

This clonotype was detected only a few times. This sequence joins TRBV24-1 and TRBJ1-5; TRBD1 is a possible D gene (6 bases). Germline V gene data show CDR1 as KGHDR and CDR2 as SFDVKD. V lost 4 bases and J 2 bases, leaving 14 bases between the germline ends. CDR3 length: 16 residues. The CDR3 reads CATSDSGQGRNQPQHF. The CDR3, as DNA: TGTGCCACCAGTGACTCCGGGCAGGGGCGCAATCAGCCCCAGCATTTT.

Many counts were recorded for this clonotype. This chain joins TRBV20-1 and TRBJ1-5; 7 bases agree with TRBD1. The germline V gene encodes CDR1 DFQATT and CDR2 SNEGSKA (reference sequence). This CDR3 region has 16 residues. V lost 0 bases and J lost 2; bases outside the gene matches: 7. The chain's CDR3 is CSARDGGQVGNQPQHF. The DNA for the CDR3 is TGCAGTGCTAGAGATGGCGGACAGGTGGGCAATCAGCCCCAGCATTTT.

The rearrangement joins TRBV25-1 to TRBJ2-5, with TRBD1 identical over 12 bases. Germline V gene lookup returns CDR1 MGHDK and CDR2 SYGVNS. The CDR3 length is 15 residues. V dropped 7 bases and J dropped 3; count of bases not matched to a gene: 6. In DNA, the CDR3 is TGTGCCAGCAATAACGGGACAGGGGGCGAAGAGACCCAGTACTTC. It specifies CASNNGTGGEETQYF.

This sequence joins TRBV20-1 and TRBJ1-5; D ambiguous. This CDR3 has 13 amino acids. The germline CDR1 and CDR2 sequences are DFQATT and SNEGSKA (reference sequence). V lost 3 bases to trimming and J lost 4 bases, with 10 bases between them. The CDR3 spells CSARRTANQPQHF. In DNA, the CDR3 is TGCAGTGCTAGGAGGACGGCGAATCAGCCCCAGCATTTT.

About this clonotype itself: It may be a read error: a sequence one base away is much more abundant. V and J are TRBV7-2 and TRBJ2-1; 8 positions match TRBD1. The CDR3 has 15 amino acids. The germline CDR1 and CDR2 sequences are SGHTA and FQGNSA. This CDR3 is CASREGQASYNEQVF. The CDR3 DNA follows: TGTGCCAGCAGAGAGGGACAGGCCTCCTACAATGAGCAGGTCTTC.

Only a few counts were recorded for this clonotype. The V and J genes are TRBV14 and TRBJ1-6; TRBD1 is a possible D gene (5 bases). Trimming took off 1 base at V and 4 bases at J, with 11 bases between the two ends. Germline V gives CDR1 SGHDN, CDR2 FVKESK. This CDR3 is built from 16 residues. The CDR3 DNA reads as TGTGCCAGCAGCCAAGTCCCAGGGTCGTATAATTCACCCCTCCACTTT. Translating gives CASSQVPGSYNSPLHF. Supplemented by reference TRBV14 and TRBJ1-6, the full variable domain reads EAGVTQFPSHSVIEKGQTVTLRCDPISGHDNLYWYRRVMGKEIKFLLHFVKESKQDESGMPNNRFLAERTGGTYSTLKVQPAELEDSGVYFCASSQVPGSYNSPLHFGNGTRLTVT.

This clonotype was detected ten times or more. The J gene is TRBJ1-2, the V gene TRBV12-3 or TRBV12-4; D might be TRBD1 (5 bases). Trimming took off 6 bases at V and 7 bases at J, with 18 bases between the two ends. The CDR3 runs to 14 residues. This CDR3 reads CASRSTAFQSGYTF. For the CDR3, the DNA is TGTGCCAGCAGATCGACAGCCTTCCAGAGTGGCTACACCTTC.

This clonotype was detected a few times. This chain links TRBV12-3 or TRBV12-4 with TRBJ2-5; 11 bases agree with TRBD2. CDR3 length: 17 amino acids. The ends lost 5 bases at V and 11 bases at J; junction bases unmatched: 19. CDR3 loop: CASSPGLAETSLFEQYF. The CDR3 DNA reads as TGTGCCAGCAGTCCGGGACTAGCGGAAACGTCCCTCTTTGAGCAGTACTTC.

This clonotype was counted only a few times. This may be a read error: a much more frequent sequence differs by one nucleotide. J is TRBJ2-7 and V is TRBV20-1; the D gene could be TRBD1 or TRBD2 (6 bases each). V lost 2 bases to trimming and J lost 7 bases, with 12 bases between them. The germline CDR1 and CDR2 sequences are DFQATT and SNEGSKA (reference sequence). The CDR3 loop spans 12 amino acids. The CDR3 nucleotides are TGCAGTGCTAGAAAAGGGGGGAGGGAGCAGTACTTC. As protein: CSARKGGREQYF.

A few counts support this clonotype. The chain combines TRBV28 with TRBJ2-4; D assignment may be TRBD1 or TRBD2 (5 bases each). Germline CDR1 reads MDHEN; CDR2 reads SYDVKM. The CDR3 runs 13 residues. V shed 3 bases and J shed 14 bases, with 17 bases lying between them. The CDR3 DNA follows: TGTGCCAGCAGTTTCGGGAACAGGCCTGGTGAGTACTTC. Translation: CASSFGNRPGEYF.

This clonotype has just one count. The gene calls are TRBV7-2 and TRBJ1-2; the match to TRBD1 covers 9 bases. There are 18 residues in the CDR3. The germline V gene has CDR1 SGHTA and CDR2 FQGNSA. V lost 1 base and J lost 3; bases outside the gene matches: 12. The CDR3 DNA is TGTGCCAGCAGCTTAGTCTCTACAGGGGGCGCGGTAGACTATGGCTACACCTTC. This codes for CASSLVSTGGAVDYGYTF.

The chain is built from TRBV20-1 and TRBJ2-7, with TRBD1 matching 10 bases. The germline V gene encodes CDR1 DFQATT and CDR2 SNEGSKA (reference sequence). The CDR3 is made up of 14 amino acids. The V and J ends lost 4 bases and 2 bases, in that order; junction bases with no gene match: 5. The chain's CDR3 is CSATIGTGAYEQYF. The CDR3 DNA reads TGCAGTGCTACCATCGGGACAGGGGCCTACGAGCAGTACTTC.

Written as DNA, the CDR3 is TGTGCCAGCAGCGCAGGGACAGTCAACGAGCAGTACTTC. It encodes CASSAGTVNEQYF. V and J are TRBV9 and TRBJ2-7; 7 nucleotides agree with TRBD1. The CDR3 has 13 residues. The V gene's germline CDR1 is SGDLS and CDR2 YYNGEE. V dropped 3 bases and J dropped 5; count of bases not matched to a gene: 5.

The CDR3 region is CAGGGQGNYGYTF. The CDR3 DNA is TGTGCCGGGGGGGGACAGGGAAACTATGGCTACACCTTC. V gene TRBV28 combines with J gene TRBJ1-2; TRBD1 matches at 9 bases. The junction had 6 bases not matched to a gene; V was cut back by 11 bases and J by 2 bases. From germline, CDR1 is MDHEN and CDR2 SYDVKM. This CDR3 comprises 13 residues.

The rearrangement links TRBV6-1 to TRBJ1-4; D call uncertain. The length of the CDR3 is 12 residues. V lost 8 bases and J lost 4, with 8 bases in between. Germline CDR1 and CDR2: MNHNS and SASEGT. CDR3 sequence (DNA): TGTGCCAGCGGGAGTTTTAATGAAAAACTGTTTTTT. Protein product: CASGSFNEKLFF.

Comment on this clonotype: As the CDR3 is not closed by the conserved phenylalanine or tryptophan, this likely results from a read error. This chain links TRBV7-2 with TRBJ2-1; D call uncertain. The CDR3 is made up of 15 amino acids. V was cut by 1 base and J by 0 bases, with 7 bases left in between. Germline CDR1 reads SGHTA; CDR2 reads FQGNSA. The CDR3 loop is CASSLEQSSYNEQFC. CDR3 bases: TGTGCCAGCAGCTTAGAACAGAGCTCCTACAATGAGCAGTTCTGC.

The V gene is TRBV9, the J gene TRBJ1-2, with D possibly being TRBD1 (6 bases). The germline V gene has CDR1 SGDLS and CDR2 YYNGEE. This CDR3 is built from 14 residues. The V end was cut by 3 bases, the J end by 3 bases, with 12 bases between. In DNA, the CDR3 is TGTGCCAGCAGCGAGGGGGACAATGACTATGGCTACACCTTC. This encodes CASSEGDNDYGYTF.

This chain connects TRBV5-1 to TRBJ1-6, with 9 bases lining up with TRBD1. CDR1 SGHRS and CDR2 YFSETQ come from the germline V gene. The junction had 6 bases not matched to a gene; V was cut back by 4 bases and J by 7 bases. The CDR3 loop spans 15 amino acids. CDR3 region: CASSVGQGQNSPLHF. In nucleotides, the CDR3 is TGCGCCAGCAGCGTCGGACAGGGGCAAAATTCACCCCTCCACTTT.